This TCR beta chain was observed in a study of cytomegalovirus exposure and HLA in healthy donors. Looking at the study overall: Most genotyped donors, 81% of around 370, had Caucasian-associated genetic ancestry. The study, taken as a whole, reports: Altogether, 150 to 200 TCR beta chains were recorded as cytomegalovirus-associated. Across donors, most TCRs were seen rarely, yet some public ones were widespread.

This clone was seen a handful of times. Its antigen is undetermined. The primer mix had 60 Vbeta and 13 Jbeta primers. Data came from immunoSEQ multiplex PCR; TCRdb stores just in-frame clones and leaves some out. The table shows about 110,000 clones, with roughly 70% occurring only once. This TCR was recovered from a woman in her 40s in good health and CMV-seropositive. The material sequenced was PBMCs.

CDR3 nucleotide sequence: TGTGCCAGCAGCGTAGGGGGCGCAACTAATGAAAAACTGTTTTTT. Amino acids: CASSVGGATNEKLFF. The rearrangement joins TRBV7-9 to TRBJ1-4; 7 positions match TRBD1. The ends lost 5 bases at V and 0 bases at J; junction bases unmatched: 3. This CDR3 is 15 amino acids long. Germline CDR1 and CDR2: SEHNR and FQNEAQ (reference sequence).